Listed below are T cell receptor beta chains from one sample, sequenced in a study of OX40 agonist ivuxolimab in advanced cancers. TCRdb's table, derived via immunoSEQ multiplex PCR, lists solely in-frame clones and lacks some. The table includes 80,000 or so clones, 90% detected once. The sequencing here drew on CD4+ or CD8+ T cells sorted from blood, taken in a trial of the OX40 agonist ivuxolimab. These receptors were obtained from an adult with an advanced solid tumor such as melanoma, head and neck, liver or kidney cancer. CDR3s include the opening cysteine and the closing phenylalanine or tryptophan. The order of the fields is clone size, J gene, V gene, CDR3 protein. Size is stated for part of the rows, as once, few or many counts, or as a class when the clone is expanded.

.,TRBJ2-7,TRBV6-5,CASSYPTVSYEQYF
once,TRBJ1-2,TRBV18,CASSPNGGQYYGYTF
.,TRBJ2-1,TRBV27,CASRQNSGGALGNEQFF
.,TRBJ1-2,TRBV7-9,CASSRRGGSNYGYTF
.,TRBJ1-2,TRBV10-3,CAISQSGRGNGYTF
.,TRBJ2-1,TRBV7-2,CASSPGQWNEQFF
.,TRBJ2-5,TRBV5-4,CASSSRDGARTQYF
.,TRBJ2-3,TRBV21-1,CATRTSGSRIRADTQYF
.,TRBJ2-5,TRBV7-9,CASSPGAGLGETQYF
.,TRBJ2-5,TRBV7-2,CASSLEVGPQYF
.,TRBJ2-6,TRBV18,CASSPMFKGRFSGANVLTF
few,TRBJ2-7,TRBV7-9,CASSSGRAYEQYF